These 5 T cell receptor beta chains originate from one sample sequenced in a study of identical twins. MiXCR, applied by TCRdb to the 5' RACE reads, yields one record per CDR3 protein. This sample has 510,000 or so distinct CDR3 sequences; roughly 15% occur once, and the top ten carry roughly 0.44%. This sample was also put to use in a study of yellow fever vaccine responses in identical twins.

Specimen: CD4+ T cells sorted from blood. The receptors originated from a woman younger than 30 in good health.

In this sample, this clonotype turned up many times. V is TRBV18 and J is TRBJ1-6; D remains ambiguous. The ends were cut back, 0 bases at V and 16 bases at J, with 10 bases in the middle. Germline V gene data show CDR1 as KGHSH and CDR2 as LQKENI. CDR3 length: 12 residues. The CDR3 DNA reads as TGTGCCAGCTCACCACCGAGTCGAATACTCCACTTT. Amino acids: CASSPPSRILHF.

In this sample, this clonotype turned up a few times. The chain uses TRBV6-1 and TRBJ2-4; 11 bases are a match to TRBD2. With V trimmed by 5 bases and J by 3 bases, 12 bases remained unmatched. Germline V gene sequence: CDR1 MNHNS, CDR2 SASEGT. This CDR3 is 18 amino acids long. CDR3 sequence: CASSPLAGGSFLKNIQYF. CDR3 in DNA: TGTGCCAGCAGTCCTCTAGCGGGAGGTTCGTTCCTCAAAAACATTCAGTACTTC.

To note about this clonotype: The germline gene is not matched at one end of the junction; a read error may be the cause. CDR3 residues: CASSQDAVRGLKTEAFF. CDR3 in DNA: TGCGCCAGCAGCCAAGATGCGGTGAGAGGGTTGAAGACTGAAGCTTTCTTT. The V call is TRBV4-1, the J call TRBJ1-1; D unclear. The CDR3 has 17 amino acids. Germline CDR1 is MGHRA and CDR2 is YSYEKL.

The CDR3 coding sequence is TGTGCCAGCAGCGAACCCGACAATGAGCAGTTCTTC. Translation gives CASSEPDNEQFF. This chain connects TRBV11-3 to TRBJ2-1; no reliable D call. The CDR3 runs to 12 residues. CDR1 is SGHNT, CDR2 YENEEA, per germline. Trimming took off 5 bases at V and 5 bases at J, with 7 bases between the two ends.

This clonotype was observed a few times. The V gene is TRBV20-1, the J gene TRBJ2-2; possible D gene TRBD1, 6 bases. The length of the CDR3 is 16 residues. CDR1 is DFQATT and CDR2 is SNEGSKA in the germline V gene (reference sequence). Trimming took 0 bases from V and 1 from J, leaving 12 bases between them. CDR3 protein: CSARDWGQGNTGELFF. In nucleotides, the CDR3 is TGCAGTGCTAGAGACTGGGGACAAGGGAACACCGGGGAGCTGTTTTTT.